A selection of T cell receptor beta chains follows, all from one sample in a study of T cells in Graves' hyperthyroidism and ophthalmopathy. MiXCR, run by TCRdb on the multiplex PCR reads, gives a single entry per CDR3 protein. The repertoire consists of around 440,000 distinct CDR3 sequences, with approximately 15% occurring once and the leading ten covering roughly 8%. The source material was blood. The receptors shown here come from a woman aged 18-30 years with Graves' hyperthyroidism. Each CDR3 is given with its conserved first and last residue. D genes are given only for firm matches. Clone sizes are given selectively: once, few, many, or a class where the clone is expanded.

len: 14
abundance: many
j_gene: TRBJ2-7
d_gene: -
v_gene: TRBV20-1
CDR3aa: CSAKDAYSSYEQYF
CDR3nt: TGCAGTGCTAAAGACGCCTACAGCTCCTACGAGCAGTACTTC

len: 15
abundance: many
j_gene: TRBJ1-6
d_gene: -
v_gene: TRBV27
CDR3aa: CASSLVRDFGSPLHF
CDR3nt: TGTGCCAGCAGTCTCGTAAGGGACTTCGGATCACCCCTCCACTTT

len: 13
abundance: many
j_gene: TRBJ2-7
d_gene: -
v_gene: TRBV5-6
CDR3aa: CASSPRQAYEQYF
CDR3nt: TGTGCCAGCAGCCCCCGGCAGGCCTACGAGCAGTACTTC

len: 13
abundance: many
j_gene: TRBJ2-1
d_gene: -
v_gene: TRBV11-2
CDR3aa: CASSFDSTNEQFF
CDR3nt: TGTGCCAGCAGCTTCGACAGCACTAATGAGCAGTTCTTC

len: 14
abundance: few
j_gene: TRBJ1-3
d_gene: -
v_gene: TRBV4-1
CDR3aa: CASSQDRVGNTIYF
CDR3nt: TGCGCCAGCAGCCAAGATCGAGTGGGAAACACCATATATTTT

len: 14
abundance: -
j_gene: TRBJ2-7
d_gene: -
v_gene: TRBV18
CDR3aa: CASSTMGDHYEQYF
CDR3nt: TGTGCCAGCTCTACTATGGGAGATCACTACGAGCAGTACTTC

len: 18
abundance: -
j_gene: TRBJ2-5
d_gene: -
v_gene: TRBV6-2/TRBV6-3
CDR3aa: CASSPQPFGSLPVETQYF
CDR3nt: TGTGCCAGCAGTCCTCAACCTTTTGGGAGCCTCCCGGTAGAGACCCAGTACTTC

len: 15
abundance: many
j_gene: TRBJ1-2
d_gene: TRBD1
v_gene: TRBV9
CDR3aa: CASSVGDRYYYGYTF
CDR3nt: TGTGCCAGCAGCGTAGGGGACAGGTACTACTATGGCTACACCTTC

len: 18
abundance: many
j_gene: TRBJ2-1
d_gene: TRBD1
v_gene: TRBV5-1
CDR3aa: CASSLALNRQGSYNEQFF
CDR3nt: TGCGCCAGCAGCTTGGCCCTCAACAGACAGGGGTCGTACAATGAGCAGTTCTTC

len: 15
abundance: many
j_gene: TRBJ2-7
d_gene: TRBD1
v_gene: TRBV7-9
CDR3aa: CASSSPDREPHEQYF
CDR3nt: TGTGCCAGCAGCTCCCCGGACAGGGAGCCCCACGAGCAGTACTTC

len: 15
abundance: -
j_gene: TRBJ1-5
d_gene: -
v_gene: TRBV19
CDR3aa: CASSYRDYSNQPQHF
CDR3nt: TGTGCCAGTAGTTACAGGGACTATAGCAATCAGCCCCAGCATTTT

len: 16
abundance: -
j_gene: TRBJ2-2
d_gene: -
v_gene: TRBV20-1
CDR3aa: CSARVIGQKITGELFF
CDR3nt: TGCAGTGCTAGAGTAATCGGGCAGAAAATCACCGGGGAGCTGTTTTTT

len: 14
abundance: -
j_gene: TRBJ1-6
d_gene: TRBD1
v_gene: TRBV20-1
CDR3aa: CSAQGAGGNSPLHF
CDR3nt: TGCAGTGCCCAGGGGGCTGGGGGCAATTCACCCCTCCACTTT

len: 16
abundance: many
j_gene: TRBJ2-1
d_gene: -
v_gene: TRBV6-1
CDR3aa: CASSDTGTLNYNEQFF
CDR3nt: TGTGCCAGCAGTGACACCGGGACTCTCAACTACAATGAGCAGTTCTTC

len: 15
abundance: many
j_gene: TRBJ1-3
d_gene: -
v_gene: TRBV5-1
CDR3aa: CASSLASSSGNTIYF
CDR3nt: TGCGCCAGCAGCTTGGCCTCGAGCTCTGGAAACACCATATATTTT

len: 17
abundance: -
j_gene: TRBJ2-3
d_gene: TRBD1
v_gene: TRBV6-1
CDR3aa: CASSGRTGDGHTDTQYF
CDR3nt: TGTGCCAGCAGCGGCCGGACAGGGGACGGGCACACAGATACGCAGTATTTT

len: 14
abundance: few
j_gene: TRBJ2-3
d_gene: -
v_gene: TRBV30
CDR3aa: CAWSVPRGADTQYF
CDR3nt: TGTGCCTGGAGTGTACCCCGGGGGGCGGATACGCAGTATTTT

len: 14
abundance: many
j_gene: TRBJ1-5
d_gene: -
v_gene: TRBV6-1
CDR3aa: CASMGLFSNQPQHF
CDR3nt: TGTGCCAGCATGGGGCTCTTTAGCAATCAGCCCCAGCATTTT

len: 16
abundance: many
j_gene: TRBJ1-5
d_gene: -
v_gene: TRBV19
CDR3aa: CASSIDRGGGNQPQHF
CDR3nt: TGTGCCAGTAGTATAGATCGGGGAGGCGGCAATCAGCCCCAGCATTTT

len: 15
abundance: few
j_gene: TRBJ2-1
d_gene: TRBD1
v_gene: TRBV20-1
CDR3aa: CSALRRDSGLDEQFF
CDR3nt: TGCAGTGCCCTACGCCGGGACAGTGGGCTGGATGAGCAGTTCTTC

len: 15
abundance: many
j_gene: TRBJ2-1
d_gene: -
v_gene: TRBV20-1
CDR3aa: CSASPPGSSYNEQFF
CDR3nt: TGCAGTGCTTCCCCTCCGGGGAGCTCCTACAATGAGCAGTTCTTC

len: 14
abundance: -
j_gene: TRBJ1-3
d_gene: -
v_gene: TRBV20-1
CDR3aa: CSARPQPSGNTIYF
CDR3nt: TGCAGTGCTAGGCCACAGCCCTCTGGAAACACCATATATTTT

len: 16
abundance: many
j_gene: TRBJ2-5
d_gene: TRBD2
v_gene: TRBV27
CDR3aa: CASSLMAGEVQETQYF
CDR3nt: TGTGCCAGCAGTTTAATGGCGGGAGAGGTCCAAGAGACCCAGTACTTC

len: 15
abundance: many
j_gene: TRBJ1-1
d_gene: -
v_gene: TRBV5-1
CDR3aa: CASSPSQRGNTEAFF
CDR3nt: TGCGCCAGCAGCCCTTCCCAACGGGGGAACACTGAAGCTTTCTTT

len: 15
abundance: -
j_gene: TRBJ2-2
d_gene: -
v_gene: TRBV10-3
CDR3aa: CGTAWEGGNTGELFF
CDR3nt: TGTGGCACGGCGTGGGAGGGGGGCAACACCGGGGAGCTGTTTTTT

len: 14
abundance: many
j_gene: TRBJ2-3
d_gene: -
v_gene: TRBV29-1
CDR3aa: CSVATTGTTDTQYF
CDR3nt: TGCAGCGTTGCAACTACCGGGACCACAGATACGCAGTATTTT